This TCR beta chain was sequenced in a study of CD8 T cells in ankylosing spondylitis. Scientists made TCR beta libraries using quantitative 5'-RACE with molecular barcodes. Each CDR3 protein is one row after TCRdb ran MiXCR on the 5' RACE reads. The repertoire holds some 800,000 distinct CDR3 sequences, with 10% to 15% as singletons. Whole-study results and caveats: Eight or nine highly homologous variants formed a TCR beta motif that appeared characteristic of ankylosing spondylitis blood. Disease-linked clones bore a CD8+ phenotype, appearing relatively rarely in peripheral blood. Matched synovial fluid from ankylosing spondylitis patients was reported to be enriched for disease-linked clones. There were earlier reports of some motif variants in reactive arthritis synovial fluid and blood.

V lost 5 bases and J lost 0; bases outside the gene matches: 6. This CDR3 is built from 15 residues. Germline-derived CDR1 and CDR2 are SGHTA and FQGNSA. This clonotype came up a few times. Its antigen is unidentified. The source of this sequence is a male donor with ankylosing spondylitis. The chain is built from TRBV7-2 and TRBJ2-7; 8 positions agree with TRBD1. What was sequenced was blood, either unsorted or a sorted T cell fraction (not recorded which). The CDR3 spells CASSAGQGFSYEQYF. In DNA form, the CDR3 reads TGTGCCAGCAGCGCAGGACAGGGATTCTCCTACGAGCAGTACTTC.